This T cell receptor beta chain was recorded in a study of T cells in Graves' hyperthyroidism and ophthalmopathy. Germline values: CDR1 MDHEN, CDR2 SYDVKM. This CDR3 contains 15 residues. The V gene end was trimmed by 6 bases and the J gene end by 5 bases; junction bases not matched to a gene: 6. This clonotype has a count of ten or more. Amplification yielded TCR beta CDR3 regions, with RNA transcripts as the source. Researchers ran a first-round RT-PCR on the TCR CDR3 using the HTBI primer set. TCRdb ran MiXCR on the multiplex PCR reads and lists one entry per CDR3 protein. The profile shows roughly 660,000 distinct CDR3 sequences, approximately 15% of them singletons.

The sequencing sample was made of blood. This clonotype was sampled from a man aged 45 to 65 with Graves' hyperthyroidism. This rearrangement joins TRBV28 to TRBJ2-1; 11 nucleotides align to TRBD2. The CDR3 DNA follows: TGTGCCAGCAGGTCGGGGACTAGCGGAGACAATGAGCAGTTCTTC. Translation gives CASRSGTSGDNEQFF.